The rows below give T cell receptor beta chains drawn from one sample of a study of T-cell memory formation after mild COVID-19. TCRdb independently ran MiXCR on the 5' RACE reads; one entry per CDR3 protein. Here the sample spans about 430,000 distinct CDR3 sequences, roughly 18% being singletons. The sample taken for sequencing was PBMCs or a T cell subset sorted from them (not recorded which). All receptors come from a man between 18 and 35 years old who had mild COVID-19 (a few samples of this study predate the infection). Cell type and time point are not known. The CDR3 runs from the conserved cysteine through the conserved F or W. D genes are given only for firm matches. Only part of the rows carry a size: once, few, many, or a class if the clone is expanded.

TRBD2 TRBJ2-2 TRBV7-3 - TGTGCCAGCAGCTTTAGCGGGGGTTTGAACACCGGGGAGCTGTTTTTT CASSFSGGLNTGELFF
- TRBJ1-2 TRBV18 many TGTGCCAGCTCACCAGCGGGAGATCCTGGGGATGGCTACACCTTC CASSPAGDPGDGYTF
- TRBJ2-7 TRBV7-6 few TGTGCCAGCAGCTTAGGTGATGGTTCTCGACCGTACTTC CASSLGDGSRPYF
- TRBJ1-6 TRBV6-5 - TGTGCCAGCCGGATCGACAGGCTAAATTCACCCCTCCACTTT CASRIDRLNSPLHF
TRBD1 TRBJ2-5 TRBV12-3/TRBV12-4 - TGTGCCAGCAGGGACTTCCGGGACAGCGAAGCGACCCAGTACTTC CASRDFRDSEATQYF
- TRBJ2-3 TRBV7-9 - TGTGCCAGCAGCTTGGCTCCCAGGGATCCAGATACGCAGTATTTT CASSLAPRDPDTQYF
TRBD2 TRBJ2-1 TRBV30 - TGTGCCTGGGAACATAAGGGACTAGCGGGGGGGCCTCAGTTCTTC CAWEHKGLAGGPQFF
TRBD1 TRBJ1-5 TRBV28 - TGTGCCAGCAGTTTTTTGAGACAGGGGTATCAGCCCCAGCATTTT CASSFLRQGYQPQHF
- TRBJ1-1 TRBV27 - TGTGCCAGCAGTAGGGCCGGATTTGAGGGGTGGGCCACTGAAGCTTTCTTT CASSRAGFEGWATEAFF
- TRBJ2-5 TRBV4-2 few TGTGCCAGCAGCCAAGATCTAATGGGGTGGGAGACCCAGTACTTC CASSQDLMGWETQYF
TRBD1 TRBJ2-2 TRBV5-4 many TGTGCCAGCAGTTCGGACAGGGGTGGCACCGGGGAGCTGTTTTTT CASSSDRGGTGELFF
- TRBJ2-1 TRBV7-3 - TGTGCCAGCAGCTTAAACGCGGGCGTTTACAATGAGCAGTTCTTC CASSLNAGVYNEQFF
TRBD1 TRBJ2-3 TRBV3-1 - TGTGCCAGCAGCCTCCGGACAGGGGAGGGTACGCAGTATTTT CASSLRTGEGTQYF
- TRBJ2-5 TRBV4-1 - TGCGCCAGCAGCCAGCTACCAGGGTTAGAGACCCAGTACTTC CASSQLPGLETQYF
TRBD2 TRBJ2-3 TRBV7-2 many TGTGCCAGCAGCTGGACTAGCGGGGGTACAGATACGCAGTATTTT CASSWTSGGTDTQYF
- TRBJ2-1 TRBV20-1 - TGCAGTGCTAGAGATTTGCTAGGTTACAATGAGCAGTTCTTC CSARDLLGYNEQFF
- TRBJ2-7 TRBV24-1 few TGTGCCACCAGTCGAGGGGCCGCCTACGAGCAGTACTTC CATSRGAAYEQYF
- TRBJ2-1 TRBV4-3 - TGCGCCAGCGGAGAGGGGCTAGCGTACAATGAGCAGTTCTTC CASGEGLAYNEQFF
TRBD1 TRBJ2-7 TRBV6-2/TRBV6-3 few TGTGCCAGCAGTCTCGGCCGGGACAGGGGGGTCGAGCAGTACTTC CASSLGRDRGVEQYF
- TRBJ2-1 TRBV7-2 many TGTGCCAGCAGCTTAGCGAGGGTGAACCGAGAGCAGTTCTTC CASSLARVNREQFF
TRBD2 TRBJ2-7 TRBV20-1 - TGCAGTGCCGCGTCCGGAGCGGGGGGCTTCGACGAGCAGTACTTC CSAASGAGGFDEQYF
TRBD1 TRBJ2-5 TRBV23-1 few TGCGCCAGCAGAACCACGACAGGGCAGGACGAGACCCAGTACTTC CASRTTTGQDETQYF
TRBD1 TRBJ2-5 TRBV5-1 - TGCGCCAGCAGCGCGACAGGGGCTGAGGAGACCCAGTACTTC CASSATGAEETQYF
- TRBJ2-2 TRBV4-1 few TGCGCCAGCAGACGTGCGATTACAGCTACTGCGAACACCGGGGAGCTGTTTTTT CASRRAITATANTGELFF
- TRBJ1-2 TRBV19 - TGTGCCAGTAGTCTCGCGCTTTGGCCTAACTATGGCTACACCTTC CASSLALWPNYGYTF
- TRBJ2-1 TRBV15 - TGTGCCACCAGTGGGCAGGGGAACGGGAATGAGCAGTTCTTC CATSGQGNGNEQFF